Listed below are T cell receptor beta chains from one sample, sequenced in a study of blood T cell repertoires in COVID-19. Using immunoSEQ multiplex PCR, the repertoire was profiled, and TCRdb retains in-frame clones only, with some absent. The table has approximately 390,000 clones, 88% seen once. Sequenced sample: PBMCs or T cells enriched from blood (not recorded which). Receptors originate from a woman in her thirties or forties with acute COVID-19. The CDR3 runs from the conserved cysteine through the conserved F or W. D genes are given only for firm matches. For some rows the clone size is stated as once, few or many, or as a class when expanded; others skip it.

TGCGCCAGCAGCAGGAGGGACTCGAACACTGAAGCTTTCTTT	CASSRRDSNTEAFF	.	.	TRBV5-1	TRBJ1-1
TGCGCCAGCAGCCAACCGGCGACAGGGGGCGAGTGCACCTTC	CASSQPATGGECTF	TRBD1	.	TRBV4-1	TRBJ1-2
TGTGCCACCAGCAGCCCCTATACCCTAGGAAATAACACAGATACGCAGTATTTT	CATSSPYTLGNNTDTQYF	.	.	TRBV15	TRBJ2-3
TGCGCCAGCAGCCGAATCCCCGCAGGGGCCGGTGCAACTAATGAAAAACTGTTTTTT	CASSRIPAGAGATNEKLFF	.	.	TRBV4-1	TRBJ1-4
TGTGCCAGCAGCGTATACGAGGGCACCTACGAGCAGTACTTC	CASSVYEGTYEQYF	.	.	TRBV9	TRBJ2-7
TGTGCCACCAGCACAAGAATCAATTCCGGGACTATGGCTGGTAAGCAGTACTTC	CATSTRINSGTMAGKQYF	TRBD2	.	TRBV15	TRBJ2-7
TGTGCCAGCAGCCCCTTCTCGGCTAGCGGTAACCCCTACAATGAGCAGTTCTTC	CASSPFSASGNPYNEQFF	TRBD2	.	TRBV5-6	TRBJ2-1
TGTGCCAGCTCACCATCCGGGAGGCCGGGAGGCTACACCTTC	CASSPSGRPGGYTF	.	.	TRBV18	TRBJ1-2
TGTGCCAGCAGCAGGGTGTGGACTAATGAAAAACTGTTTTTT	CASSRVWTNEKLFF	.	.	TRBV27	TRBJ1-4
TGTGCCAGCAGCACGACAGGTAACACTGAAGCTTTCTTT	CASSTTGNTEAFF	.	.	TRBV5-4	TRBJ1-1
TGCAGCGGTAGCGGGGGGGCCCCCACAGATACGCAGTATTTT	CSGSGGAPTDTQYF	TRBD2	.	TRBV29-1	TRBJ2-3
TGTGCCAGCAGCCGTAGAGGGACAGGGGATTCACCCCTCCACTTT	CASSRRGTGDSPLHF	TRBD1	.	TRBV11-3	TRBJ1-6
TGCAGCGTTCTTCGCGGGGGGGCAGATACGCAGTATTTT	CSVLRGGADTQYF	TRBD2	.	TRBV29-1	TRBJ2-3
TGTGCCAGCAGCAAAGGGAGTCTTCGCCGTGGCGGGGCAAGCCAAGAGACCCAGTACTTC	CASSKGSLRRGGASQETQYF	.	.	TRBV21-1	TRBJ2-5
TGCAGCGTTGAAGATCGGCGGCTACAAGAGACCCAGTACTTC	CSVEDRRLQETQYF	.	.	TRBV29-1	TRBJ2-5
TGTGCCAGCAGCCGGAGGGGACAGGGGTCCCATACGCAGTATTTT	CASSRRGQGSHTQYF	TRBD1	.	TRBV27	TRBJ2-3
TGTGCCAGCAGCACGGGACAGGGGGTATACAATGAGCAGTTCTTC	CASSTGQGVYNEQFF	TRBD1	.	TRBV5-4	TRBJ2-1
TGTGCCAGCAGCTTCGGGACTAGCGGGGTGTACTTC	CASSFGTSGVYF	TRBD2	.	TRBV7-2	TRBJ2-7
TGCGCCAGCAGCTTGGATCCCCAGGGAGGTAGAGCCTATGGCTACACCTTC	CASSLDPQGGRAYGYTF	.	.	TRBV5-1	TRBJ1-2
TGTGCCAGCAGCCCAGGACAGGCCGTGGATAGACTGTTTTTT	CASSPGQAVDRLFF	TRBD1	few	TRBV7-9	TRBJ1-4
TGTGCCATCAGTGACGGACTAGCGGGGAGCTCCTACAATGAGCAGTTCTTC	CAISDGLAGSSYNEQFF	TRBD2	.	TRBV10-3	TRBJ2-1
TGTGCCAGCAGTTTAACCCACCAGGGAATCTATGGCTACACCTTC	CASSLTHQGIYGYTF	.	.	TRBV27	TRBJ1-2
TGTGCCAGCAGCTTATCTTGGGGCGCGGAGACCCAGTACTTC	CASSLSWGAETQYF	.	.	TRBV7-2	TRBJ2-5
TGTGCCAGCAACCTAGCTAGGGGAGGAACTATGGGCTACACCTTC	CASNLARGGTMGYTF	.	.	TRBV7-9	TRBJ1-2
TGTGCCAGCACGACCCGGGGGGACGGCTACACCTTC	CASTTRGDGYTF	.	.	TRBV12-3/TRBV12-4	TRBJ1-2
TGTGCCAGTAGTATAGTCGGGACAGGGGACTATGGCTACACCTTC	CASSIVGTGDYGYTF	TRBD1	.	TRBV19	TRBJ1-2
TGTGCCAGTAGTATAGCTCCAGGGTATGAGCAGTTCTTC	CASSIAPGYEQFF	.	.	TRBV19	TRBJ2-1
TGCGCCAGCAGCCAAGAAAACAGGGGGGAGACCCAGTACTTC	CASSQENRGETQYF	TRBD1	few	TRBV4-1	TRBJ2-5
TGTGCCAGCAGCTCGGGACAGGTCCAAGAGACCCAGTACTTC	CASSSGQVQETQYF	TRBD1	.	TRBV5-4	TRBJ2-5
TGTGCCAGTAGTGTCGACCGGGACAGGGCGTACAATGAGCAGTTCTTC	CASSVDRDRAYNEQFF	TRBD1	few	TRBV19	TRBJ2-1
TGTGCCTGGACGCCTTGGACAGGGAATAATTCACCCCTCCACTTT	CAWTPWTGNNSPLHF	TRBD1	.	TRBV30	TRBJ1-6
TGTGCCAGCAATGGTCGCGGGGGTAGCACAGATACGCAGTATTTT	CASNGRGGSTDTQYF	TRBD2	.	TRBV27	TRBJ2-3
TGTGCCAGCAGCGTTAGCGGGGGGGCCACAGATACGCAGTATTTT	CASSVSGGATDTQYF	TRBD2	.	TRBV9	TRBJ2-3
TGTGCCAGCGGGACAGGGATTAATCAGCCCCAGCATTTT	CASGTGINQPQHF	TRBD1	once	TRBV6-5	TRBJ1-5
TGCACCAACCAGGGTAGCAATCAGCCCCAGCATTTT	CTNQGSNQPQHF	.	.	TRBV1	TRBJ1-5
TGTGCCAGCAGTTTTGGAGATTCACCCCTCCACTTT	CASSFGDSPLHF	.	.	TRBV12-3/TRBV12-4	TRBJ1-6
TGTGCCAGTAGTATAGATACGGGAGTGAATGGCTACACCTTC	CASSIDTGVNGYTF	.	.	TRBV19	TRBJ1-2
TGCGCCAGCAGCTTGCTTCAGGGATCATCCTACGAGCAGTACTTC	CASSLLQGSSYEQYF	.	.	TRBV5-1	TRBJ2-7
TGTGCCTGGACCGTAACAGGGGGGAACACTGAAGCTTTCTTT	CAWTVTGGNTEAFF	TRBD1	.	TRBV30	TRBJ1-1
TGTGCCAGTAGTATAGGGCAGGACACCGGGGAGCTGTTTTTT	CASSIGQDTGELFF	.	.	TRBV19	TRBJ2-2
TGTGCCAGCAGCTTAGCTAGCGGGGCAGAGACCCAGTACTTC	CASSLASGAETQYF	TRBD2	once	TRBV7-9	TRBJ2-5
TGCGCCAGCAGCCAAGATTGGGGAGGGGAGCAGTTCTTC	CASSQDWGGEQFF	TRBD2	.	TRBV4-1	TRBJ2-1
TGTGCCAGCTCACCACTGGGCAGGACAACTAATGAAAAACTGTTTTTT	CASSPLGRTTNEKLFF	.	.	TRBV18	TRBJ1-4
TGTGCCAGCAGTGTACGGTCGACAGGGGCCTATTTGGACACCGGGGAGCTGTTTTTT	CASSVRSTGAYLDTGELFF	TRBD1	.	TRBV27	TRBJ2-2
TGTGCCATCAGCCAACAGCGGGGGGGCACAGATACGCAGTATTTT	CAISQQRGGTDTQYF	TRBD2	.	TRBV10-3	TRBJ2-3
TGCGCCAGCAGCCAGGACAGATCCTACAATGAGCAGTTCTTC	CASSQDRSYNEQFF	.	.	TRBV4-1	TRBJ2-1
TGTGCCATCAGTGAGAACCAGACGTCAGGGAAGGTGAATTCACCCCTCCACTTT	CAISENQTSGKVNSPLHF	.	.	TRBV10-3	TRBJ1-6
TGTGCCAGCAGTGAACTAGCGGGCCCAGCGGAGACCCAGTACTTC	CASSELAGPAETQYF	TRBD2	.	TRBV2	TRBJ2-5
TGTGCCATCAGAGAGACAGGGGATGAAGCTTTCTTT	CAIRETGDEAFF	TRBD1	.	TRBV10-3	TRBJ1-1
TGCAGCGTTGAACCTCTCGACCCGGGACTACAAGAGACCCAGTACTTC	CSVEPLDPGLQETQYF	TRBD2	.	TRBV29-1	TRBJ2-5
TGTGCCAGCAGTGCACCCCGACAGGGTGAAGCTTTCTTT	CASSAPRQGEAFF	TRBD1	once	TRBV11-2	TRBJ1-1
TGTGCTAGTGGTTCGGACAGGGGATTCTCTATGGCTAAAGGTAGCTACACCTTC	CASGSDRGFSMAKGSYTF	TRBD1	.	TRBV12-5	TRBJ1-2
TGTGCCAGCAGCTTGAATCGGGACAGTTTCACAGATACGCAGTATTTT	CASSLNRDSFTDTQYF	TRBD1	.	TRBV5-4	TRBJ2-3
TGTGCCAGCAACATAGATGGGGCTTTAGATGGCTACACCTTC	CASNIDGALDGYTF	.	.	TRBV7-9	TRBJ1-2
TGTGCCACCGTGGGACAGAACGGTCAGCCCCAGCATTTT	CATVGQNGQPQHF	TRBD1	.	TRBV19	TRBJ1-5
TGTGCCATCAGTCAACAGGTGGGCAATCAGCCCCAGCATTTT	CAISQQVGNQPQHF	.	.	TRBV10-3	TRBJ1-5
TGTGCCAGCAGTTTTTGGGGAGGGCTAGAGCAGTACTTC	CASSFWGGLEQYF	TRBD2	few	TRBV27	TRBJ2-7
TGTGCCAGCAGCTTAGAAGCCGGGTTCGGTGCACCCCTCCACTTT	CASSLEAGFGAPLHF	.	.	TRBV7-2	TRBJ1-6
TGTGCCAGCAGCCAAGATTTGGGCAATATGGCCTACGAGCAGTACTTC	CASSQDLGNMAYEQYF	.	once	TRBV4-2	TRBJ2-7
TGTGCCAGCAGCTTATTGGGCCCGAATTCACCCCTCCACTTT	CASSLLGPNSPLHF	.	.	TRBV7-8	TRBJ1-6